This TCR beta chain was sequenced during a study of cytomegalovirus exposure and HLA in healthy donors. Notes on the study in general: HLA-A and HLA-B allele assignments for most subjects were reportedly predicted accurately using TCR beta sequences.

The PCR ran on 60 Vbeta and 13 Jbeta primers. Profiling relied on immunoSEQ multiplex PCR, and the TCRdb table lists in-frame clones only, not all of them. The table shows about 180,000 clones, with approximately 78% occurring only once. V dropped 0 bases and J dropped 4 bases, with 10 bases sitting between them. CDR1 and CDR2 from the germline V gene are MNHNS and SASEGT. This CDR3 region has 15 residues. As for this clone: Its antigen is still unknown.

The TCR comes from a woman between 50 and 59 years old in good health and CMV-seropositive. Input material: PBMCs. The rearrangement joins TRBV6-1 to TRBJ2-1, with D possibly TRBD1 on 6 matching bases. This chain's CDR3 is CASSEATGNYNEQFF. Here the CDR3 DNA reads TGTGCCAGCAGTGAAGCAACAGGGAATTACAATGAGCAGTTCTTC.